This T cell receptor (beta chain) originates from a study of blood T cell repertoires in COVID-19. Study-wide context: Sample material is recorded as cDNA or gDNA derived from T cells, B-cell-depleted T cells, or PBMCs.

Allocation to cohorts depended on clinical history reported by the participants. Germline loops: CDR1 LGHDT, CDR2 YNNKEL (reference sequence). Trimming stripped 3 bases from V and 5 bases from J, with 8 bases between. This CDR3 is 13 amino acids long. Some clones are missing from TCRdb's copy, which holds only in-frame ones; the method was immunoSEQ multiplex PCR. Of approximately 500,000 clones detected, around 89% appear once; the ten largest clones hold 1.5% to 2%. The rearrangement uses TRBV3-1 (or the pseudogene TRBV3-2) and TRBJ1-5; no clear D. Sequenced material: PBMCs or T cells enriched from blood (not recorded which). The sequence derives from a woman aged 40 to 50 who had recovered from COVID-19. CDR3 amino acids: CASSHLPDQPQHF. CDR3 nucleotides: TGTGCCAGCAGCCACCTTCCGGATCAGCCCCAGCATTTT.